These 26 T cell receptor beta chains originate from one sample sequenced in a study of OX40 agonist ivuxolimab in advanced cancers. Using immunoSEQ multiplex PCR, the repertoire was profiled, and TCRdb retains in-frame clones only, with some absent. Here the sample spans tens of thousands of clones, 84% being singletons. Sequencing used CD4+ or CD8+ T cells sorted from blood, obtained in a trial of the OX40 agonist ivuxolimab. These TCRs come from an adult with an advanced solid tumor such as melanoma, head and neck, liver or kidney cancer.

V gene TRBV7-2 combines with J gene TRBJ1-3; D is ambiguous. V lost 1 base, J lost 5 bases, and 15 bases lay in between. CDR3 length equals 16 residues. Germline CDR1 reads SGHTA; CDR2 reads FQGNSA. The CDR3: CASSLEWVPPRNTIYF. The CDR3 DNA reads TGTGCCAGCAGCTTAGAATGGGTTCCACCCCGAAACACCATATATTTT.

The DNA of the CDR3 is TGTGCCAGCAGCTTCCAGGGGGCCGACTATGGCTACACCTTC. Protein sequence: CASSFQGADYGYTF. The J gene is TRBJ1-2, the V gene TRBV7-2; TRBD1 matches 8 bases. The length of the CDR3 is 14 residues. The V gene end was trimmed by 3 bases and the J gene end by 3 bases; junction bases not matched to a gene: 3. Germline-derived CDR1 and CDR2 are SGHTA and FQGNSA.

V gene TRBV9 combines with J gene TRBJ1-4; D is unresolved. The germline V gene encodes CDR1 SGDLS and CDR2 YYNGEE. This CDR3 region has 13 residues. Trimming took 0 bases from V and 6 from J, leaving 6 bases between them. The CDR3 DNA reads TGTGCCAGCAGCGTAGGATCCCATGAAAAACTGTTTTTT. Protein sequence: CASSVGSHEKLFF.

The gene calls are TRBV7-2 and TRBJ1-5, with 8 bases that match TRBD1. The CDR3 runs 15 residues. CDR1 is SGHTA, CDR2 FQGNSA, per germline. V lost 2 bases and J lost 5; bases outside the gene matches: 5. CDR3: CASSLTSGGYQPQHF. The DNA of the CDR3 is TGTGCCAGCAGCTTAACTTCAGGGGGCTATCAGCCCCAGCATTTT.

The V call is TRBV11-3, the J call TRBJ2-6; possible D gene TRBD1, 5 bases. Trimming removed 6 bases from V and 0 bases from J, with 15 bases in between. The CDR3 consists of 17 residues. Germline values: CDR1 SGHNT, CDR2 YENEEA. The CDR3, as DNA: TGTGCCAGCAGTATCAGGGAAACCACCTCTGGGGCCAACGTCCTGACTTTC. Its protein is CASSIRETTSGANVLTF.

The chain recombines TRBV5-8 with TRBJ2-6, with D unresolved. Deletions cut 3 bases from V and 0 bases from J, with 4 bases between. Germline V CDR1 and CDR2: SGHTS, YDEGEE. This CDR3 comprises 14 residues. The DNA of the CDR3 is TGTGCCAGCAGCTCGTACTCTGGGGCCAACGTCCTGACTTTC. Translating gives CASSSYSGANVLTF. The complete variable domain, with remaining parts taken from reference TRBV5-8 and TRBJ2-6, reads EAGVTQSPTHLIKTRGQQATLRCSPISGHTSVYWYQQALGLGLQFLLWYDEGEERNRGNFPPRFSGRQFPNYSSELNVNALELEDSALYLCASSSYSGANVLTFGAGSRLTVL.

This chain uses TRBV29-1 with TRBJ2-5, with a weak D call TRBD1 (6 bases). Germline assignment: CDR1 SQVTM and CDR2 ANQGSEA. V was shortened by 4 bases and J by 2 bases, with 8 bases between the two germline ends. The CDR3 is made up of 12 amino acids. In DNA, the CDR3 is TGCAGCGTTGGACAGGTTCAAGAGACCCAGTACTTC. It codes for CSVGQVQETQYF. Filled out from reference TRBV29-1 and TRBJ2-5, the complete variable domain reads SAVISQKPSRDICQRGTSLTIQCQVDSQVTMMFWYRQQPGQSLTLIATANQGSEATYESGFVIDKFPISRPNLTFSTLTVSNMSPEDSSIYLCSVGQVQETQYFGPGTRLLVL.

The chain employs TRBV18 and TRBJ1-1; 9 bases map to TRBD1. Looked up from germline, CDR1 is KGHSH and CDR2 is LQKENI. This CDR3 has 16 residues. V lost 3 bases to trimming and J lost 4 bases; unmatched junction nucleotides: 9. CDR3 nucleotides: TGTGCCAGCTCACCTAAAGTCGGGACAGGGACCACTGAAGCTTTCTTT. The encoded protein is CASSPKVGTGTTEAFF. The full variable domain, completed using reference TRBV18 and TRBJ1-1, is NAGVMQNPRHLVRRRGQEARLRCSPMKGHSHVYWYRQLPEEGLKFMVYLQKENIIDESGMPKERFSAEFPKEGPSILRIQQVVRGDSAAYFCASSPKVGTGTTEAFFGQGTRLTVV.

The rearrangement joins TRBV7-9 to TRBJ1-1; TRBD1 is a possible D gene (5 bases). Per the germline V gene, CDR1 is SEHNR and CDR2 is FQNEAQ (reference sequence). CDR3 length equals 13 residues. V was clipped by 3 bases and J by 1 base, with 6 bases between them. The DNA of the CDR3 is TGTGCCAGCAGCTTTCAGGGGAACACTGAAGCTTTCTTT. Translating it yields CASSFQGNTEAFF.

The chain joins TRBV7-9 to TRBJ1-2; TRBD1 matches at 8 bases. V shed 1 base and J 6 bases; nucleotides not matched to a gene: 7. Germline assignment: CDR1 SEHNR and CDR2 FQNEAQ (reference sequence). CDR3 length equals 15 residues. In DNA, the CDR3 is TGTGCCAGCAGCTTAGTTGGCATGACAGGGGATGGCTACACCTTC. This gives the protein CASSLVGMTGDGYTF.

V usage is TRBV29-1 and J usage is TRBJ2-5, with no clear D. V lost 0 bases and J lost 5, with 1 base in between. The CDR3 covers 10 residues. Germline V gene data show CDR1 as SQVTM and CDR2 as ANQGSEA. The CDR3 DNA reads TGCAGCGTTGAAGATGAGACCCAGTACTTC. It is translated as CSVEDETQYF.

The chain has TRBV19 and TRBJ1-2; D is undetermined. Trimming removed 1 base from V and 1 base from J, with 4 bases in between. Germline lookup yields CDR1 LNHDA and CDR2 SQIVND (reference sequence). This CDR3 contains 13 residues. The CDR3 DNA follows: TGTGCCAGTAGTATAGGCTTTAACTATGGCTACACCTTC. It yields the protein CASSIGFNYGYTF.

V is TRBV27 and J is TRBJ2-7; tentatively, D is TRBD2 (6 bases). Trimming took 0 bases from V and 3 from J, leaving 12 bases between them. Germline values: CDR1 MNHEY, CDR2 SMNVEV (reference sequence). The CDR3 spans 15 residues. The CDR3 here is CASSLSEGFSYEQYF. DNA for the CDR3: TGTGCCAGCAGTTTATCGGAGGGCTTCAGCTACGAGCAGTACTTC.

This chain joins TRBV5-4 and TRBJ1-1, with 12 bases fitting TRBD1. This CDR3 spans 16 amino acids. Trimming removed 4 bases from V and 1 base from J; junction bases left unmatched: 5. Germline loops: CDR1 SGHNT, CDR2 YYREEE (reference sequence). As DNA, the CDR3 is TGTGCCAGCAGCAGGGACAGGGGGCAGACGAACACTGAAGCTTTCTTT. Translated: CASSRDRGQTNTEAFF.

CDR3 region: CASSDRGELAKNIQYF. For the CDR3, the DNA is TGTGCCAGTAGTGACAGGGGGGAACTAGCCAAAAACATTCAGTACTTC. V gene TRBV19 combines with J gene TRBJ2-4; TRBD1 matches 9 bases. The germline gives CDR1 LNHDA, CDR2 SQIVND (reference sequence). The junction had 5 bases not matched to a gene; V was cut back by 5 bases and J by 0 bases. This CDR3 has 16 residues.

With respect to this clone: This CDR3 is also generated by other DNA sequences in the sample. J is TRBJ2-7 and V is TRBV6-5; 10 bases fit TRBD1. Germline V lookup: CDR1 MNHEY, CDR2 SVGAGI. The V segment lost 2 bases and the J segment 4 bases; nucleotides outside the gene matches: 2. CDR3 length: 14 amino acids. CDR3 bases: TGTGCCAGCAGTTACCGGGACAGGGGTTACGAGCAGTACTTC. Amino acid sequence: CASSYRDRGYEQYF.

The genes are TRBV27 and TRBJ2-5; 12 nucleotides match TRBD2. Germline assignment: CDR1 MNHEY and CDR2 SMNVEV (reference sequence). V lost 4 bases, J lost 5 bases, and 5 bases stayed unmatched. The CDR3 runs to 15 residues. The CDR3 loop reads CASSSPSGGVETQYF. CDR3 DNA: TGTGCCAGCAGTTCCCCTAGCGGGGGGGTGGAGACCCAGTACTTC.

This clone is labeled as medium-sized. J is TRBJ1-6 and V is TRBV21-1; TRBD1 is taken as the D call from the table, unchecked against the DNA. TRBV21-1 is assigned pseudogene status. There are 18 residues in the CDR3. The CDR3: CASSNCGRGLSYNSPLHF. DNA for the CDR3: TGTGCCAGCAGCAACTGCGGCAGGGGGCTTTCCTATAATTCACCCCTCCACTTT.

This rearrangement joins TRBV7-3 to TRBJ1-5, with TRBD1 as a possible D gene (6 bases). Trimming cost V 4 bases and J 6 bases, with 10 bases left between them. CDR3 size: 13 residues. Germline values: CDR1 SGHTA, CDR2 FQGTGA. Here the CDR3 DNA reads TGTGCCAGCAGCTACAGGGAAGGTCAGCCCCAGCATTTT. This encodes CASSYREGQPQHF.

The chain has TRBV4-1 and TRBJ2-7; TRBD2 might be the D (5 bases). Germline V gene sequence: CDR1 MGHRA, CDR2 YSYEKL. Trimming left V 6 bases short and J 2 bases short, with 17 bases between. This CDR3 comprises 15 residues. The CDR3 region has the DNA TGCGCCAGCAGGAGGGCGGCATCTTTGGCCTACGAGCAGTACTTC. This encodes CASRRAASLAYEQYF.

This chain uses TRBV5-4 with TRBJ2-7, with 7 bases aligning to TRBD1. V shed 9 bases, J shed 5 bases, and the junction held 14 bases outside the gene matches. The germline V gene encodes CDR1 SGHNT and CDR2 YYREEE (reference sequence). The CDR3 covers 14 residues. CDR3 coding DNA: TGTGCCACCCGGACCCGACAGGGAACCCACGAGCAGTACTTC. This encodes CATRTRQGTHEQYF.

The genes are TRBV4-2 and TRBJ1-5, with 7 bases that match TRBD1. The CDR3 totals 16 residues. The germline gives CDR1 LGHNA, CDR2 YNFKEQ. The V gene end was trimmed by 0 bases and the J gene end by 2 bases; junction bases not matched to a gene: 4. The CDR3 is CASSQDRGFGNQPQHF. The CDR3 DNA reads TGTGCCAGCAGCCAAGACAGGGGGTTTGGCAATCAGCCCCAGCATTTT.

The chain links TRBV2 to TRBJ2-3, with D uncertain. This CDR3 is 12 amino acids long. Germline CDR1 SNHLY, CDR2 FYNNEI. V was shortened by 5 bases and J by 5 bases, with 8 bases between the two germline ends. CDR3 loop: CASSLMGDTQYF. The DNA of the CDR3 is TGTGCCAGCAGTCTCATGGGAGATACGCAGTATTTT.

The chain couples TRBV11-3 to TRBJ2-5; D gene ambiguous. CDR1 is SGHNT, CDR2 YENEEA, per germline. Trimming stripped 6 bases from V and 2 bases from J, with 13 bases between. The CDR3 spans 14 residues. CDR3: CASSLGPEQETQYF. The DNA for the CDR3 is TGTGCCAGCAGTCTCGGGCCTGAACAAGAGACCCAGTACTTC.

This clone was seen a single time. As DNA, the CDR3 is TGTGCCAGCCAGAAAAGCGGAACCGGGGAGCTGTTTTTT. It codes for CASQKSGTGELFF. The genes are TRBV19 and TRBJ2-2; D is possibly TRBD2 (5 bases). This CDR3 comprises 13 residues. Trimming pared 9 bases from V and 5 bases from J, leaving 13 bases between. Germline V gives CDR1 LNHDA, CDR2 SQIVND (reference sequence).

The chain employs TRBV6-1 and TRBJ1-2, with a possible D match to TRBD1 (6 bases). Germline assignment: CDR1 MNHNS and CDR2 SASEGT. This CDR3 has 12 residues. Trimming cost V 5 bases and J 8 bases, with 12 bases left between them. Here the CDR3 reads CASSQQGRGYTF. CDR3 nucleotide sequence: TGTGCCAGCAGTCAGCAGGGGAGAGGCTACACCTTC.